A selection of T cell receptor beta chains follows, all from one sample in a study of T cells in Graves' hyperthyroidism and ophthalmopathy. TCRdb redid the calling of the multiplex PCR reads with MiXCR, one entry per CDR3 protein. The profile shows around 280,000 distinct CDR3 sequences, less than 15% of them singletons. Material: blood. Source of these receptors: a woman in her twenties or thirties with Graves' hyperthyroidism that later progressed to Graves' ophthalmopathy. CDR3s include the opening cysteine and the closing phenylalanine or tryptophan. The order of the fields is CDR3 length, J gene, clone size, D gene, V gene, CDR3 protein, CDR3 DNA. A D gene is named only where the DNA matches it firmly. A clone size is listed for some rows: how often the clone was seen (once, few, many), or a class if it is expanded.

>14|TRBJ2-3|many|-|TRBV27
CASSPGFMTDTQYF
TGTGCCAGCAGTCCTGGGTTTATGACAGATACGCAGTATTTT
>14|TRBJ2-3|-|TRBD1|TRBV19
CATTQGAGTDTQYF
TGTGCCACCACACAGGGGGCTGGCACAGATACGCAGTATTTT
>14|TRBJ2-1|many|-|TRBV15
CATSESGGHNEQFF
TGTGCCACCAGCGAGAGTGGGGGACACAATGAGCAGTTCTTC
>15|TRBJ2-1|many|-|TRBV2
CASSPDGGSYNEQFF
TGTGCCAGCAGCCCTGACGGGGGCTCCTACAATGAGCAGTTCTTC
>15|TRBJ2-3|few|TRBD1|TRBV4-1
CASSQDRGNTDTQYF
TGCGCCAGCAGCCAAGACAGGGGGAACACAGATACGCAGTATTTT
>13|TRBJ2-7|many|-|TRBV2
CASSTLGGREQYF
TGTGCCAGCAGCACCCTCGGGGGTAGGGAGCAGTACTTC
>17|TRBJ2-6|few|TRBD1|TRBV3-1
CASSARTGGTGANVLTF
TGTGCCAGCAGCGCGCGGACAGGGGGCACTGGGGCCAACGTCCTGACTTTC
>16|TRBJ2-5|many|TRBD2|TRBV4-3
CASSQGTSGGQETQYF
TGCGCCAGCAGCCAGGGGACTAGCGGGGGCCAAGAGACCCAGTACTTC
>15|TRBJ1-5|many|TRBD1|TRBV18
CASSYYRGQDQPQHF
TGTGCCAGCTCATACTACAGGGGGCAGGATCAGCCCCAGCATTTT
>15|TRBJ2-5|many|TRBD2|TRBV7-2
CASSGRGTTGETQYF
TGTGCCAGCAGCGGGAGGGGCACAACGGGAGAGACCCAGTACTTC
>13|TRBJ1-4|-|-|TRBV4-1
CASSQVNTEKLFF
TGCGCCAGCAGCCAAGTAAATACTGAAAAACTGTTTTTT
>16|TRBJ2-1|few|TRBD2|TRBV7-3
CASSMDQTSGSTEQFF
TGTGCCAGCAGCATGGACCAGACTAGCGGGAGTACTGAGCAGTTCTTC
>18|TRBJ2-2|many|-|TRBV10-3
CAISPPPTWGIDTGELFF
TGTGCCATCAGCCCCCCCCCAACTTGGGGCATCGACACCGGGGAGCTGTTTTTT
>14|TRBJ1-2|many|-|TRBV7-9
CASSPAGWPYGYTF
TGTGCCAGCAGCCCTGCAGGATGGCCTTATGGCTACACCTTC
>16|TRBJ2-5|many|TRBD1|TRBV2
CASSISPGQGPETQYF
TGTGCCAGCAGCATCTCGCCGGGACAGGGCCCAGAGACCCAGTACTTC